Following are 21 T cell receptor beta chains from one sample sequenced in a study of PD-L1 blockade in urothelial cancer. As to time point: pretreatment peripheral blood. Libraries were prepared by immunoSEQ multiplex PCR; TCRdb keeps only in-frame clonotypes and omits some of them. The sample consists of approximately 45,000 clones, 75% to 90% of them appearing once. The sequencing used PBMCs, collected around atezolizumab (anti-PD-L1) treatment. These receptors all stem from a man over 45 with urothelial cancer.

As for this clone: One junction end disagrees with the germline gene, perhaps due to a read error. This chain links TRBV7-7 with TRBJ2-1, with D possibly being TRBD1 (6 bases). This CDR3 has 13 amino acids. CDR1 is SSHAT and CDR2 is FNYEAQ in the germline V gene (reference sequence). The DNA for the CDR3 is TGTGCTAGCAGCACGGGACAAGGCAATGAGCAGTTCTTC. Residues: CASSTGQGNEQFF. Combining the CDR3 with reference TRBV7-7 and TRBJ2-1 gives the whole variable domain GAGVSQSPRYKVTKRGQDVTLRCDPISSHATLYWYQQALGQGPEFLTYFNYEAQPDKSGLPSDRFSAERPEGSISTLTIQRTEQRDSAMYRCASSTGQGNEQFFGPGTRLTVL.

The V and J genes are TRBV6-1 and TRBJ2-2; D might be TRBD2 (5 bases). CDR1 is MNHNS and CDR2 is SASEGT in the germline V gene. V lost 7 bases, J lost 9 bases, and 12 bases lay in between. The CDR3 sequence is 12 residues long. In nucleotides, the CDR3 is TGTGCCAGCACGGTGGGAGCTTGGGAGCTGTTTTTT. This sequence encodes CASTVGAWELFF.

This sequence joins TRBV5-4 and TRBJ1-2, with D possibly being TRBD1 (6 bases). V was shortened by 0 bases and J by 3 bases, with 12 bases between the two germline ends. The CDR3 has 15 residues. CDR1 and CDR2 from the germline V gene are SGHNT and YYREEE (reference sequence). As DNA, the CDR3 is TGTGCCAGCAGCTTGGCCTGGGAGGGGGACTATGGCTACACCTTC. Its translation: CASSLAWEGDYGYTF.

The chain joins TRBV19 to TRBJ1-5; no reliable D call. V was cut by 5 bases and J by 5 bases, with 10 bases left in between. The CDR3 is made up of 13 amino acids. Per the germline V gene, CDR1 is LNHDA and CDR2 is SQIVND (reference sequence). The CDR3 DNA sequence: TGTGCCAGTAGTGTGAGGCTGGATCAGCCCCAGCATTTT. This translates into CASSVRLDQPQHF. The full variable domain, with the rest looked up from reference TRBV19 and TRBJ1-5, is DGGITQSPKYLFRKEGQNVTLSCEQNLNHDAMYWYRQDPGQGLRLIYYSQIVNDFQKGDIAEGYSVSREKKESFPLTVTSAQKNPTAFYLCASSVRLDQPQHFGDGTRLSIL.

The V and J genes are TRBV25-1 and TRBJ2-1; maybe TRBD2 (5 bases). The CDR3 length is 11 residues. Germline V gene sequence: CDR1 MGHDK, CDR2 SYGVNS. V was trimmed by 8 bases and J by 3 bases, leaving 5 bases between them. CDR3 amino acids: CASRDYNEQFF. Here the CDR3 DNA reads TGTGCCAGCCGGGACTACAATGAGCAGTTCTTC.

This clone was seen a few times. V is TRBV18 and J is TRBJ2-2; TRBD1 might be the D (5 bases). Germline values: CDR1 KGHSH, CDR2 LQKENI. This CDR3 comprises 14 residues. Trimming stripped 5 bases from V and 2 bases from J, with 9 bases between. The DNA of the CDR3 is TGTGCCAGCTCAACTGACAGAAACACCGGGGAGCTGTTTTTT. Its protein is CASSTDRNTGELFF.

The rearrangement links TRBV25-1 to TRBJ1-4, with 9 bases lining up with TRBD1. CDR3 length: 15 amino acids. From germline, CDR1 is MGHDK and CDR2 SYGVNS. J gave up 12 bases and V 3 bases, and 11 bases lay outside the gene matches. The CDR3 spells CASSDRLQGAGELFF. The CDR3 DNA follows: TGTGCCAGCAGTGACCGTCTACAGGGGGCTGGGGAACTGTTTTTT. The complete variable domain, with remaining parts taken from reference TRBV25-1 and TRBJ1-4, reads EADIYQTPRYLVIGTGKKITLECSQTMGHDKMYWYQQDPGMELHLIHYSYGVNSTEKGDLSSESTVSRIRTEHFPLTLESARPSHTSQYLCASSDRLQGAGELFFGSGTQLSVL.

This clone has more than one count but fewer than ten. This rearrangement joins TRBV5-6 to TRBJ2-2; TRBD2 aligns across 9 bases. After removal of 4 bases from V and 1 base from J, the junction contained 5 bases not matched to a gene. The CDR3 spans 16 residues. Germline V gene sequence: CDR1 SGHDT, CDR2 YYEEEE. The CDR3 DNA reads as TGTGCCAGCAGCCGGCTAGCGGGACGGAACACCGGGGAGCTGTTTTTT. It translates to CASSRLAGRNTGELFF.

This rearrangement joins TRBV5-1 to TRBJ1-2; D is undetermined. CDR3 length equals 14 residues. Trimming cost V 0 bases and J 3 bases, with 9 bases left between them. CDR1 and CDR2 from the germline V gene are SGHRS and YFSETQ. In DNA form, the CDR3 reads TGCGCCAGCAGCTTGGTTGAGGGTGACTATGGCTACACCTTC. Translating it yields CASSLVEGDYGYTF.

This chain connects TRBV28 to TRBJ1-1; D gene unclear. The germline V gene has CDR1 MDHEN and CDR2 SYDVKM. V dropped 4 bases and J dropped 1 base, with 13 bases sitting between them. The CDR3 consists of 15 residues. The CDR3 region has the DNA TGTGCCAGCAGTTCTACCGGGGTTGGGAACACTGAAGCTTTCTTT. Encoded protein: CASSSTGVGNTEAFF.

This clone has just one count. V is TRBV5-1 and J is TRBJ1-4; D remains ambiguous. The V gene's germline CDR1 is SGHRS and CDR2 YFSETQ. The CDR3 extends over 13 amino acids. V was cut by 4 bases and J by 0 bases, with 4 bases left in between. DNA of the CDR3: TGCGCCAGCAGCATCGCAACTAATGAAAAACTGTTTTTT. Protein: CASSIATNEKLFF. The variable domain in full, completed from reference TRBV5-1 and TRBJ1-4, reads KAGVTQTPRYLIKTRGQQVTLSCSPISGHRSVSWYQQTPGQGLQFLFEYFSETQRNKGNFPGRFSGRQFSNSRSEMNVSTLELGDSALYLCASSIATNEKLFFGSGTQLSVL.

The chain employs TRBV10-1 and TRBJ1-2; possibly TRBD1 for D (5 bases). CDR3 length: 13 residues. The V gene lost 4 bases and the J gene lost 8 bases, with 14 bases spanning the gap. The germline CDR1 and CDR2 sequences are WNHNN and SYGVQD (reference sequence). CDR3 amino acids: CASSASQGSGYTF. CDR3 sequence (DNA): TGCGCCAGCAGTGCCTCCCAGGGAAGCGGCTACACCTTC.

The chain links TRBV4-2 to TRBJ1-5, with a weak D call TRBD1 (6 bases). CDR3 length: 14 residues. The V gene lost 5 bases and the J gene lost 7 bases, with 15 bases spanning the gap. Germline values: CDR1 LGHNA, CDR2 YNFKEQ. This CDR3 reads CASSAGVRGQPQHF. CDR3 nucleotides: TGTGCCAGCAGCGCAGGGGTTCGAGGGCAGCCCCAGCATTTT.

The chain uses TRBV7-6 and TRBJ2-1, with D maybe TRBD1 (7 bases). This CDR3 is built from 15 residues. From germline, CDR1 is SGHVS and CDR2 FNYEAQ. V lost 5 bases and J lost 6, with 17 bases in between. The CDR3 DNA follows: TGTGCCAGCAGCCCCCGACAGGGACTGGGCAATGAGCAGTTCTTC. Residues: CASSPRQGLGNEQFF.

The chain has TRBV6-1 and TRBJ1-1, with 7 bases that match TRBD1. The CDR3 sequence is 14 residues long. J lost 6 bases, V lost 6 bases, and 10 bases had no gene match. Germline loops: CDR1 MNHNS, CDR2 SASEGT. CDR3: CASRTGYLGSEAFF. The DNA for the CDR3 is TGTGCCAGCAGGACAGGGTATCTGGGCTCTGAAGCTTTCTTT.

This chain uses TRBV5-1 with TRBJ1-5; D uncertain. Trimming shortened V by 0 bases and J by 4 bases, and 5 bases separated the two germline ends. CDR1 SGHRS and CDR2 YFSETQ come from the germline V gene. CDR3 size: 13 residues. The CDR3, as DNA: TGCGCCAGCAGCTTGGGGCCAAATCAGCCCCAGCATTTT. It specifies CASSLGPNQPQHF.

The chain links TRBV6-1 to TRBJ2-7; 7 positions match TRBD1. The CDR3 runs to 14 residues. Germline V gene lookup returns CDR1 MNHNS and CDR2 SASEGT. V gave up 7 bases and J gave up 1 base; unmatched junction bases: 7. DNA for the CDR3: TGTGCCAGCAAATACGCGACAGGGTCCTACGAGCAGTACGTC. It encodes CASKYATGSYEQYV.

The CDR3 sequence is CASSRDTNTEAFF. The CDR3 nucleotides read TGTGCCAGCAGCCGTGACACTAACACTGAAGCTTTCTTT. This chain links TRBV11-3 with TRBJ1-1; D ambiguous. Trimming took off 5 bases at V and 2 bases at J, with 9 bases between the two ends. The CDR3 has 13 residues. Germline CDR1 reads SGHNT; CDR2 reads YENEEA.

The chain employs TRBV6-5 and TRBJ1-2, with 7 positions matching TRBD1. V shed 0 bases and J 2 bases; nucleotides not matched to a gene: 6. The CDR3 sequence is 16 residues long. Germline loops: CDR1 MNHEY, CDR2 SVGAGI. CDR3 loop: CASSYSGGRTNYGYTF. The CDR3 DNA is TGTGCCAGCAGTTACTCAGGGGGCAGGACGAACTATGGCTACACCTTC.

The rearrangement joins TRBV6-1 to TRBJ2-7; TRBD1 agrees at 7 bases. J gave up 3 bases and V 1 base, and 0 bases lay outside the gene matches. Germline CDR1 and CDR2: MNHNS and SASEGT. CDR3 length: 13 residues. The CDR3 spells CASSEGDSYEQYV. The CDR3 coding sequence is TGTGCCAGCAGTGAAGGGGACAGCTACGAGCAGTACGTC.

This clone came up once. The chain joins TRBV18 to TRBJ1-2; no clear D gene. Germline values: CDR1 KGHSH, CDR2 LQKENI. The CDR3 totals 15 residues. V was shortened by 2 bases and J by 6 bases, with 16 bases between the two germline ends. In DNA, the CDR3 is TGTGCCAGCTCACCAGTTCTTTCCCACGAGGATGGCTACACCTTC. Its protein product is CASSPVLSHEDGYTF.